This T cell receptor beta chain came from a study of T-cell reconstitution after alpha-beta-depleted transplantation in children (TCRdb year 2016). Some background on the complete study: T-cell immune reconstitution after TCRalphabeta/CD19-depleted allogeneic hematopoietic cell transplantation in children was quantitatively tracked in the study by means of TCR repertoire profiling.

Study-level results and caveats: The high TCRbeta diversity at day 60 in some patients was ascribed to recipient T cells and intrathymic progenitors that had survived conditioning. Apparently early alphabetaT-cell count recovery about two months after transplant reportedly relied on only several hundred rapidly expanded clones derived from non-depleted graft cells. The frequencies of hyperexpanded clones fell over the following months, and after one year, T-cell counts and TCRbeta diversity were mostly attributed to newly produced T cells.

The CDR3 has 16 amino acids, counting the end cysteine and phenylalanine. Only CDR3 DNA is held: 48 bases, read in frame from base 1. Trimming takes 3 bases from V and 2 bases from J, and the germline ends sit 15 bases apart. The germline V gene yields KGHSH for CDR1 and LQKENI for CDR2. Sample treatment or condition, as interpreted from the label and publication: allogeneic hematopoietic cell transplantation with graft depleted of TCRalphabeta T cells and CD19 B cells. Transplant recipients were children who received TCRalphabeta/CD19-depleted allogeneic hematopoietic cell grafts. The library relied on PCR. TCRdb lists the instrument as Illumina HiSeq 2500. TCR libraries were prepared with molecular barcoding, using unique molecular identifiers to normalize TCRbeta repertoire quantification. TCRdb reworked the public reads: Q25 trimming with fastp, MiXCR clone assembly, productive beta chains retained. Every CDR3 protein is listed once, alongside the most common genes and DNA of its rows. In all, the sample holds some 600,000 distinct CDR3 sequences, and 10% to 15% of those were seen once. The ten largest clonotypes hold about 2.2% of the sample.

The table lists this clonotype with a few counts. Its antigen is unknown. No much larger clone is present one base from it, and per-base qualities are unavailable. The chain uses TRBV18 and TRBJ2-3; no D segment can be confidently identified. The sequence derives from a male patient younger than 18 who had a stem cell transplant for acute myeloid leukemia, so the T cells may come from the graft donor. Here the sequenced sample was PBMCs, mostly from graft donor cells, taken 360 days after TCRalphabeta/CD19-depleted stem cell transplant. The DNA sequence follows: TGTGCCAGCTCACCTCTCATGGGCGGAAACACAGATACGCAGTATTTT. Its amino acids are CASSPLMGGNTDTQYF. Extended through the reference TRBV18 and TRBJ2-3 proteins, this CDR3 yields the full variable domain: NAGVMQNPRHLVRRRGQEARLRCSPMKGHSHVYWYRQLPEEGLKFMVYLQKENIIDESGMPKERFSAEFPKEGPSILRIQQVVRGDSAAYFCASSPLMGGNTDTQYFGPGTRLTVL.